The rows below give T cell receptor beta chains drawn from one sample of a study of blood T cell repertoires in COVID-19. Only in-frame clones appear in the TCRdb table, and some are missing; sequencing was by immunoSEQ multiplex PCR. This table holds under 300,000 clones, around four fifths found once. The material sequenced was peripheral blood. The receptors were gathered from a woman aged 55 to 70 with active or convalescent COVID-19. CDR3s include the opening cysteine and the closing phenylalanine or tryptophan. Fields, in order: clone size, V gene, D gene, J gene, CDR3 protein, CDR3 DNA. A D gene is named only where the DNA matches it firmly. Clone sizes are given selectively: once, few, many, or a class where the clone is expanded.

abundance: once
v_gene: TRBV3-1/TRBV3-2
d_gene: NA
j_gene: TRBJ2-4
CDR3aa: CASSPYRTAGATGNIQYF
CDR3nt: TGTGCCAGCAGCCCGTATCGGACAGCCGGTGCTACGGGGAACATTCAGTACTTC

abundance: NA
v_gene: TRBV7-2
d_gene: NA
j_gene: TRBJ1-2
CDR3aa: CASSLGLENYGYTF
CDR3nt: TGTGCCAGCAGCTTAGGGTTAGAGAACTATGGCTACACCTTC

abundance: NA
v_gene: TRBV19
d_gene: NA
j_gene: TRBJ1-5
CDR3aa: CATLYSGGAFNQPQHF
CDR3nt: TGTGCCACGCTCTACTCCGGCGGCGCCTTCAATCAGCCCCAGCATTTT

abundance: NA
v_gene: TRBV5-1
d_gene: NA
j_gene: TRBJ1-1
CDR3aa: CASSEELSSRENAFF
CDR3nt: TGCGCCAGCAGCGAGGAACTATCTTCCCGGGAAAACGCTTTCTTT

abundance: NA
v_gene: TRBV30
d_gene: TRBD1
j_gene: TRBJ1-2
CDR3aa: CAWTSDRGLGYTF
CDR3nt: TGTGCCTGGACCTCGGACAGGGGGCTTGGCTACACCTTC

abundance: NA
v_gene: TRBV28
d_gene: TRBD2
j_gene: TRBJ2-2
CDR3aa: CASRLAGGAGTGELFF
CDR3nt: TGTGCCAGCAGACTAGCGGGGGGGGCTGGCACCGGGGAGCTGTTTTTT

abundance: few
v_gene: TRBV18
d_gene: NA
j_gene: TRBJ2-7
CDR3aa: CASSQDGEQYF
CDR3nt: TGTGCCAGCTCACAAGACGGGGAGCAGTACTTC

abundance: NA
v_gene: TRBV6-5
d_gene: TRBD1
j_gene: TRBJ1-1
CDR3aa: CASRQGMNTEAFF
CDR3nt: TGTGCCAGTCGACAGGGTATGAACACTGAAGCTTTCTTT

abundance: NA
v_gene: TRBV7-9
d_gene: TRBD2
j_gene: TRBJ2-1
CDR3aa: CASSLGLAGEVGYEQFF
CDR3nt: TGTGCCAGCAGCTTGGGACTAGCGGGGGAAGTAGGGTATGAGCAGTTCTTC

abundance: NA
v_gene: TRBV3-1/TRBV3-2
d_gene: NA
j_gene: TRBJ2-5
CDR3aa: CASSQDSTPGETQYF
CDR3nt: TGTGCCAGCAGCCAAGACAGTACCCCAGGGGAGACCCAGTACTTC

abundance: NA
v_gene: TRBV19
d_gene: TRBD1
j_gene: TRBJ1-1
CDR3aa: CASSTTDRATEAFF
CDR3nt: TGTGCCAGTAGTACAACCGACAGGGCCACTGAAGCTTTCTTT

abundance: NA
v_gene: TRBV3-1/TRBV3-2
d_gene: NA
j_gene: TRBJ2-2
CDR3aa: CASSQVSLQGGGELFF
CDR3nt: TGTGCCAGCAGCCAAGTTTCCCTCCAAGGGGGCGGGGAGCTGTTTTTT

abundance: NA
v_gene: TRBV19
d_gene: TRBD1
j_gene: TRBJ1-2
CDR3aa: CASRSGTGGRGYTF
CDR3nt: TGTGCCAGTAGATCCGGGACAGGGGGCCGGGGCTACACCTTC

abundance: NA
v_gene: TRBV7-9
d_gene: NA
j_gene: TRBJ1-3
CDR3aa: CASSPGVLPGNTIYF
CDR3nt: TGTGCCAGCAGTCCAGGCGTCCTGCCCGGAAACACCATATATTTT

abundance: once
v_gene: TRBV5-5
d_gene: TRBD2
j_gene: TRBJ2-1
CDR3aa: CASSPGLAGVREQFF
CDR3nt: TGTGCCAGCAGCCCGGGACTAGCGGGAGTGCGTGAGCAGTTCTTC

abundance: few
v_gene: TRBV11-2
d_gene: TRBD2
j_gene: TRBJ2-5
CDR3aa: CASRWGGGEETQYF
CDR3nt: TGTGCCAGCAGATGGGGCGGGGGGGAAGAGACCCAGTACTTC

abundance: NA
v_gene: TRBV7-8
d_gene: NA
j_gene: TRBJ2-5
CDR3aa: CASSLALAAEETQYF
CDR3nt: TGTGCCAGCAGCTTAGCGCTGGCCGCAGAAGAGACCCAGTACTTC

abundance: NA
v_gene: TRBV18
d_gene: TRBD2
j_gene: TRBJ2-3
CDR3aa: CASSPETSGGTDTQYF
CDR3nt: TGTGCCAGCTCACCCGAAACTAGCGGGGGCACAGATACGCAGTATTTT

abundance: NA
v_gene: TRBV6-2/TRBV6-3
d_gene: TRBD2
j_gene: TRBJ2-1
CDR3aa: CASSSPDSGRASGNEQFF
CDR3nt: TGTGCCAGCAGTTCCCCAGATAGCGGGAGGGCCAGTGGCAATGAGCAGTTCTTC

abundance: NA
v_gene: TRBV9
d_gene: TRBD1
j_gene: TRBJ1-4
CDR3aa: CASSVAPAGGSNEKLFF
CDR3nt: TGTGCCAGCAGCGTAGCTCCGGCAGGGGGGTCTAATGAAAAACTGTTTTTT

abundance: NA
v_gene: TRBV20-1
d_gene: TRBD1
j_gene: TRBJ1-4
CDR3aa: CSASRRTGGVANEKLFF
CDR3nt: TGCAGTGCTAGTAGGAGGACAGGGGGCGTTGCTAATGAAAAACTGTTTTTT

abundance: few
v_gene: TRBV5-1
d_gene: TRBD2
j_gene: TRBJ2-1
CDR3aa: CASSPFLSGNEQFF
CDR3nt: TGCGCCAGCAGCCCCTTTCTTAGCGGGAATGAGCAGTTCTTC

abundance: NA
v_gene: TRBV28
d_gene: NA
j_gene: TRBJ2-1
CDR3aa: CASSAGLDEQFF
CDR3nt: TGTGCCAGCAGTGCCGGACTGGATGAGCAGTTCTTC

abundance: NA
v_gene: TRBV11-3
d_gene: TRBD2
j_gene: TRBJ2-3
CDR3aa: CASSFYYGTSTTDTQYF
CDR3nt: TGTGCCAGCAGCTTCTACTACGGGACTAGCACAACAGATACGCAGTATTTT

abundance: NA
v_gene: TRBV19
d_gene: TRBD2
j_gene: TRBJ2-7
CDR3aa: CASSPIAGVGDEQYF
CDR3nt: TGTGCCAGTAGTCCGATAGCGGGAGTTGGGGACGAGCAGTACTTC

abundance: NA
v_gene: TRBV5-8
d_gene: TRBD1
j_gene: TRBJ2-1
CDR3aa: CASPRGRQGAFNEQFF
CDR3nt: TGTGCCTCACCTCGCGGTAGGCAGGGGGCTTTCAATGAGCAGTTCTTC

abundance: NA
v_gene: TRBV12-3/TRBV12-4
d_gene: NA
j_gene: TRBJ1-4
CDR3aa: CASSLIRGEKLFF
CDR3nt: TGTGCCAGCAGTTTAATCAGGGGTGAAAAACTGTTTTTT

abundance: many
v_gene: TRBV5-4
d_gene: NA
j_gene: TRBJ1-3
CDR3aa: CASSPDRGLGNTIYF
CDR3nt: TGTGCCAGCAGCCCCGACCGGGGATTGGGAAACACCATATATTTT

abundance: NA
v_gene: TRBV6-5
d_gene: TRBD1
j_gene: TRBJ2-7
CDR3aa: CASSSTGVEQYF
CDR3nt: TGTGCCAGCAGTTCGACAGGGGTCGAGCAGTACTTC

abundance: NA
v_gene: TRBV9
d_gene: TRBD2
j_gene: TRBJ2-7
CDR3aa: CASSVGQAGGPDEQYF
CDR3nt: TGTGCCAGCAGCGTAGGGCAAGCGGGAGGGCCGGACGAGCAGTACTTC

abundance: NA
v_gene: TRBV6-5
d_gene: TRBD1
j_gene: TRBJ2-7
CDR3aa: CASSKQGATSYEQYF
CDR3nt: TGTGCCAGCAGTAAACAGGGGGCAACCTCCTACGAGCAGTACTTC

abundance: NA
v_gene: TRBV11-2
d_gene: NA
j_gene: TRBJ2-7
CDR3aa: CASSLGTENYEQYF
CDR3nt: TGTGCCAGCAGCTTAGGGACAGAGAACTACGAGCAGTACTTC